Listed below are T cell receptor beta chains from one sample, sequenced in a study of post-analysis software for immune sequencing data. TCRdb re-called the PCR reads with MiXCR, one entry per CDR3 protein. Here the sample spans 600,000 to 750,000 distinct CDR3 sequences, approximately 60% being singletons. Sequencing input: blood. These receptors originate from a girl under 10 years old with multiple sclerosis. Each CDR3 is given with its conserved first and last residue. Each record gives: V gene, clone size, D gene, J gene, CDR3 length, CDR3 DNA, CDR3 protein. A D gene is named only where the DNA matches it firmly. Expanded clones get a size class; other rows say once, few or many, or leave the size out.

V: TRBV12-3/TRBV12-4
size: many
D: -
J: TRBJ1-6
length: 14
DNA: TGTGCCAGCAGGAGGGACCCGGCAAATTCACCCCTCCACTTT
CDR3: CASRRDPANSPLHF

V: TRBV25-1
size: -
D: TRBD1
J: TRBJ1-4
length: 15
DNA: TGTGCCAGCAGTGAACCCACAGGGGCTGGAGAAAAACTGTTTTTT
CDR3: CASSEPTGAGEKLFF

V: TRBV12-3/TRBV12-4
size: -
D: TRBD2
J: TRBJ2-1
length: 14
DNA: TGTGCCAGCAGTTTGTCGGGAGGGCCGGGTGAGCAGTTCTTC
CDR3: CASSLSGGPGEQFF

V: TRBV7-9
size: -
D: -
J: TRBJ2-1
length: 13
DNA: TGTGCCATTTCGAGAGGGCGGGACAATGAGCAGTTCTTC
CDR3: CAISRGRDNEQFF

V: TRBV20-1
size: once
D: TRBD2
J: TRBJ2-3
length: 14
DNA: TGCAGTGCAAAACCAGCGGGATCTGTAGATACGCAGTATTTT
CDR3: CSAKPAGSVDTQYF

V: TRBV27
size: few
D: -
J: TRBJ2-7
length: 14
DNA: TGTGCCAGCGGCCCATCGGGCAGCTCCTACGAGCAGTACTTC
CDR3: CASGPSGSSYEQYF

V: TRBV6-6
size: -
D: -
J: TRBJ2-7
length: 12
DNA: TGTGCCAGCAGTTACTCCAGGGACGAGCAGTACTTC
CDR3: CASSYSRDEQYF

V: TRBV25-1
size: -
D: TRBD1
J: TRBJ1-5
length: 15
DNA: TGTGCCAGCAGTGATCAGGGGGGACCTAATCAGCCCCAGCATTTT
CDR3: CASSDQGGPNQPQHF

V: TRBV29-1
size: -
D: TRBD2
J: TRBJ2-3
length: 15
DNA: TGCAGCGTGGGCCGGGGGGGGTCGGGCACAGATACGCAGTATTTT
CDR3: CSVGRGGSGTDTQYF

V: TRBV10-3
size: -
D: TRBD2
J: TRBJ2-1
length: 19
DNA: TGTGCCATCAGGTTAGCGGGGGGCCCATCCGGAGGGTCCTACAATGAGCAGTTCTTC
CDR3: CAIRLAGGPSGGSYNEQFF

V: TRBV5-1
size: -
D: TRBD1
J: TRBJ2-1
length: 17
DNA: TGCGCCAGCAGCGCACGGACAGGCGGCCCTTCCTACAATGAGCAGTTCTTC
CDR3: CASSARTGGPSYNEQFF

V: TRBV5-1
size: -
D: -
J: TRBJ2-7
length: 11
DNA: TGCGCCAGCGCAGGGATCTACGAGCAGTACTTC
CDR3: CASAGIYEQYF

V: TRBV4-1
size: -
D: TRBD1
J: TRBJ1-6
length: 15
DNA: TGCGCCAGCAGCGCGAGGGGGCAAATTAATTCACCCCTCCACTTT
CDR3: CASSARGQINSPLHF

V: TRBV5-1
size: -
D: -
J: TRBJ2-1
length: 16
DNA: TGCGCCAGCAGCTTGGCCGGGCTCGGACCGAGGAATGAGCAGTTCTTC
CDR3: CASSLAGLGPRNEQFF

V: TRBV5-1
size: -
D: -
J: TRBJ2-5
length: 14
DNA: TGCGCCAGCAGTATGGGGGGTCCTCAAGAGACCCAGTACTTC
CDR3: CASSMGGPQETQYF

V: TRBV7-2
size: -
D: TRBD1
J: TRBJ2-1
length: 11
DNA: TGTGCCGAGGGACAGGGCAATGAGCAGTTCTTC
CDR3: CAEGQGNEQFF

V: TRBV12-3/TRBV12-4
size: -
D: TRBD1
J: TRBJ1-2
length: 16
DNA: TGTGCCAGCAGTAGGGACAGGAGAGACCCTAACTATGGCTACACCTTC
CDR3: CASSRDRRDPNYGYTF

V: TRBV12-3/TRBV12-4
size: -
D: -
J: TRBJ1-1
length: 16
DNA: TGTGCCAGCAGTTTAGCTGCGGGGCGCCGATTCACTGAAGCTTTCTTT
CDR3: CASSLAAGRRFTEAFF

V: TRBV5-4
size: -
D: TRBD2
J: TRBJ2-3
length: 16
DNA: TGTGCCAGCAGCCCTCCTAGCGGGAGTGACGCAGGTACGCAGTATTTT
CDR3: CASSPPSGSDAGTQYF

V: TRBV12-3/TRBV12-4
size: few
D: -
J: TRBJ2-2
length: 15
DNA: TGTGCCAGCAGCCGAACGGGGGCGAACACCGGGGAGCTGTTTTTT
CDR3: CASSRTGANTGELFF

V: TRBV12-3/TRBV12-4
size: -
D: TRBD2
J: TRBJ2-3
length: 21
DNA: TGTGCCAGCAGTTTGGCCGTCGGGACTAGCGGGAGGTTCGCTCCCACAGATACGCAGTATTTT
CDR3: CASSLAVGTSGRFAPTDTQYF

V: TRBV12-3/TRBV12-4
size: few
D: TRBD1
J: TRBJ2-4
length: 16
DNA: TGTGCCAGCAGCTTTGGCGGACAGGGGGGCAAAAACATTCAGTACTTC
CDR3: CASSFGGQGGKNIQYF

V: TRBV29-1
size: -
D: -
J: TRBJ2-5
length: 14
DNA: TGCAGCGTCGTAGGGGGTACAGGGAGGGAGACCCAGTACTTC
CDR3: CSVVGGTGRETQYF

V: TRBV4-3
size: once
D: TRBD2
J: TRBJ2-3
length: 16
DNA: TGCGCCAGCAGCGCCGGGACTAGCGGCCTTGTGGATACGCAGTATTTT
CDR3: CASSAGTSGLVDTQYF

V: TRBV6-5
size: -
D: TRBD1
J: TRBJ2-1
length: 12
DNA: TGTGCCACGGGACAGGGCAAACATGAGCAGTTCTTC
CDR3: CATGQGKHEQFF

V: TRBV20-1
size: few
D: TRBD1
J: TRBJ2-7
length: 14
DNA: TGCAGTGCTAGACCCCCCGGGACAGTGAACGAGCAGTACTTC
CDR3: CSARPPGTVNEQYF

V: TRBV6-2/TRBV6-3
size: few
D: TRBD2
J: TRBJ2-3
length: 15
DNA: TGTGCCAGCACCCCGCTAGCGGGCCTAACAGATACGCAGTATTTT
CDR3: CASTPLAGLTDTQYF

V: TRBV7-2
size: -
D: -
J: TRBJ1-2
length: 13
DNA: TGTGCCAGCAGCCGTGACGGTAAATATGGCTACACCTTC
CDR3: CASSRDGKYGYTF

V: TRBV15
size: -
D: -
J: TRBJ2-3
length: 17
DNA: TGTGCCACCAGCAGAGAGGCCCCGCTACCTAGCACAGATACGCAGTATTTT
CDR3: CATSREAPLPSTDTQYF

V: TRBV7-8
size: few
D: TRBD2
J: TRBJ2-3
length: 17
DNA: TGTGCCAGCAGCCGACGCTTTACCGGGACTAGTGAAGATACGCAGTATTTT
CDR3: CASSRRFTGTSEDTQYF

V: TRBV5-1
size: -
D: -
J: TRBJ2-1
length: 15
DNA: TGCGCCAGCAGTCCAGACTCCCTCTCCTACAATGAGCAGTTCTTC
CDR3: CASSPDSLSYNEQFF

V: TRBV5-1
size: many
D: TRBD2
J: TRBJ2-3
length: 15
DNA: TGCGCCAGCAGCCCGGGACTAGTTTTGGCAGATACGCAGTATTTT
CDR3: CASSPGLVLADTQYF

V: TRBV20-1
size: -
D: -
J: TRBJ2-5
length: 12
DNA: TGCAGTTCGTTTGGTGGGCGAAAGACCCAGTACTTC
CDR3: CSSFGGRKTQYF

V: TRBV7-8
size: -
D: -
J: TRBJ1-5
length: 17
DNA: TGTGCCAGCAGCTTAGCGTCAGGGCAGGGGCCCAGTCAGCCCCAGCATTTT
CDR3: CASSLASGQGPSQPQHF

V: TRBV21-1
size: -
D: -
J: TRBJ2-3
length: 14
DNA: TGTGCCAGCAGCACTTGGGACAACACAGATACGCAGTATTTT
CDR3: CASSTWDNTDTQYF

V: TRBV28
size: -
D: -
J: TRBJ2-4
length: 14
DNA: TGTGCCAGCAGCCCGGCCCAGACAAAAAGCATTCAGTACTTC
CDR3: CASSPAQTKSIQYF

V: TRBV28
size: once
D: -
J: TRBJ1-4
length: 12
DNA: TGTGCCAGCAGTACCATTCTAGAAAAACTGTTTTTT
CDR3: CASSTILEKLFF

V: TRBV7-9
size: -
D: TRBD1
J: TRBJ1-1
length: 15
DNA: TGTGCCAGCAGCCCTTCAGGGGGCACGAGGGCTGAAGCTTTCTTT
CDR3: CASSPSGGTRAEAFF

V: TRBV5-1
size: -
D: TRBD1
J: TRBJ1-2
length: 17
DNA: TGCGCCAGCACCAACTTGGACTCCGGGACAGGGACTCATGGCTACACCTTC
CDR3: CASTNLDSGTGTHGYTF

V: TRBV7-8
size: -
D: -
J: TRBJ2-3
length: 18
DNA: TGTGCCAGCAGCTTAAGATTTCCCGGAGGGAGCGGCACAGATACGCAGTATTTT
CDR3: CASSLRFPGGSGTDTQYF

V: TRBV29-1
size: -
D: TRBD1
J: TRBJ1-5
length: 12
DNA: TGCAGCGTTGGACAGGGGCGCCAGCCCCAGCATTTT
CDR3: CSVGQGRQPQHF

V: TRBV20-1
size: -
D: -
J: TRBJ2-1
length: 10
DNA: TGCAGTGCGAGACCTGGGGTGCAGTTCTTC
CDR3: CSARPGVQFF